This T cell receptor beta chain was retrieved from a study of early T cells in non-severe SARS-CoV-2 infection. Study information: With bulk RNA from unsorted whole blood as input, sequencing yielded unpaired chains.

The germline V gene has CDR1 KGHSH and CDR2 LQKENI. The CDR3 is 16 amino acids. V was pared by 3 bases and J by 0 bases, with 6 bases of the junction left unmatched. Individual cDNA molecules each received unique molecular identifiers attached to them. Each CDR3 protein gets one entry after TCRdb re-called the 5' RACE reads with MiXCR. The sample consists of about 61,000 distinct CDR3 sequences, 12% of them appearing once. There are a few counts of this clonotype. The TCR originated in an adult who was a healthcare worker with PCR-confirmed SARS-CoV-2 infection or an uninfected control (not recorded which). The donor label of this sample is uncertain. This sample comprised whole blood, obtained at baseline. The chain joins TRBV18 to TRBJ1-1; 8 nucleotides match TRBD1. CDR3 region: CASSPGTGHMNTEAFF. The CDR3 DNA sequence: TGTGCCAGCTCACCTGGGACAGGCCACATGAACACTGAAGCTTTCTTT.